The source of this TCR beta chain is a study of T cell responses to AZD1222 COVID-19 vaccine. General observations from the study: Spike-specific TCR breadth rose after two AZD1222 doses, and depth rose as well. Seropositive AZD1222 recipients at baseline numbered only six or seven. Clonal diversity may have been underestimated in mostly white British donors.

V shed 7 bases and J 11 bases; nucleotides not matched to a gene: 13. Germline loops: CDR1 KGHDR, CDR2 SFDVKD. CDR3 length: 14 amino acids. Sequenced by immunoSEQ multiplex PCR; TCRdb stores in-frame clones only, minus some. The repertoire consists of over 100,000 clones, with about 90% occurring once and the leading ten covering approximately 8.4%. In regard to this clone: The target antigen is unknown.

Sequenced here: peripheral blood, sampled on day 0 of AZD1222 vaccination. This chain uses TRBV24-1 with TRBJ1-1, with 9 bases matching TRBD1. The origin of this receptor is an adult in good health. The CDR3 here is CATRQGAQSGKAFF. DNA for the CDR3: TGTGCCACCAGACAGGGGGCGCAATCCGGCAAGGCTTTCTTT.